These 17 T cell receptor beta chains were all obtained from the same sample, sequenced in a study of cytomegalovirus exposure and HLA in healthy donors. PCR primers comprised 60 Vbeta and 13 Jbeta primers. Clones were read by immunoSEQ multiplex PCR, and TCRdb kept only the in-frame ones, dropping some. The table lists some 130,000 clones, around 75% of them singletons. Sequencing input: PBMCs. Source of these receptors: a man in his forties in good health and CMV-seronegative.

CDR3 region: CASSLASSTTEAFF. The CDR3 nucleotides are TGTGCCAGCAGCTTAGCTTCCAGTACCACTGAAGCTTTCTTT. The rearrangement joins TRBV13 to TRBJ1-1, with no clear D. This CDR3 comprises 14 residues. V lost 1 base, J lost 4 bases, and 10 bases lay in between. The V gene's germline CDR1 is PRHDT and CDR2 FYEKMQ (reference sequence). Full variable domain (outside the CDR3, taken from reference TRBV13 and TRBJ1-1): AAGVIQSPRHLIKEKRETATLKCYPIPRHDTVYWYQQGPGQDPQFLISFYEKMQSDKGSIPDRFSAQQFSDYHSELNMSSLELGDSALYFCASSLASSTTEAFFGQGTRLTVV.

J is TRBJ2-4 and V is TRBV11-1, with TRBD1 matching over 8 bases. Trimming cost V 1 base and J 8 bases; bases outside gene matches: 10. CDR1 is SGHAT, CDR2 FQDESV, per germline (reference sequence). The CDR3 is 16 amino acids. The CDR3 reads CASSLDPGGGVDIQYF. The CDR3 bases are TGTGCCAGCAGCTTAGACCCAGGGGGCGGTGTGGACATTCAGTACTTC.

The sample holds a few counts of this clone. The CDR3 sequence is CASSLGAGNEQYF. CDR3 in DNA: TGTGCCAGCAGCTTAGGAGCGGGCAACGAGCAGTACTTC. The V gene is TRBV7-9, the J gene TRBJ2-7, with a weak D call TRBD2 (6 bases). Germline-derived CDR1 and CDR2 are SEHNR and FQNEAQ (reference sequence). V was clipped by 1 base and J by 5 bases, with 9 bases between them. The CDR3 covers 13 residues.

V usage is TRBV4-1 and J usage is TRBJ1-5; the D is unclear. The CDR3 loop spans 15 amino acids. The ends were cut back, 2 bases at V and 1 base at J, with 9 bases in the middle. CDR1 is MGHRA, CDR2 YSYEKL, per germline. DNA for the CDR3: TGCGCCAGCAGCCAAACAGAAACCAGCAATCAGCCCCAGCATTTT. It translates to CASSQTETSNQPQHF.

The chain is built from TRBV20-1 and TRBJ1-2, with D hard to call. The CDR3 sequence is 11 residues long. Germline CDR1 and CDR2: DFQATT and SNEGSKA (reference sequence). Trimming removed 3 bases at V and 4 bases at J, with 6 bases between. CDR3 sequence: CSARALYGYTF. For the CDR3, the DNA is TGCAGTGCTAGGGCCCTCTATGGCTACACCTTC.

The J gene is TRBJ2-1, the V gene TRBV11-2, with TRBD1 matching over 7 bases. Germline loops: CDR1 SGHAT, CDR2 FQNNGV. V lost 5 bases to trimming and J lost 9 bases; unmatched junction nucleotides: 7. The CDR3 spans 13 residues. This CDR3 is CASSRQGDTEQFF. The CDR3, as DNA: TGTGCCAGCAGCCGCCAGGGGGACACTGAGCAGTTCTTC.

This clone was seen a handful of times. V is TRBV7-2 and J is TRBJ2-7; 7 bases line up with TRBD1. V dropped 2 bases and J dropped 3; count of bases not matched to a gene: 4. Germline loops: CDR1 SGHTA, CDR2 FQGNSA. The CDR3 extends over 14 amino acids. The CDR3 loop is CASSLTRDSYEQYF. As DNA, the CDR3 is TGTGCCAGCAGCTTAACCCGGGACAGCTACGAGCAGTACTTC.

CDR3 amino acids: CAWSVGGSGPQHF. The DNA for the CDR3 is TGTGCCTGGAGTGTCGGGGGGAGTGGGCCCCAGCATTTT. V is TRBV30 and J is TRBJ1-5; perhaps TRBD1 as D (5 bases). CDR3 size: 13 residues. Germline CDR1 and CDR2: GTSNPN and SVGIG (reference sequence). Trimming removed 0 bases at V and 9 bases at J, with 12 bases between.

The chain couples TRBV5-1 to TRBJ2-2; 9 nucleotides match TRBD1. The CDR3 consists of 14 residues. Looked up from germline, CDR1 is SGHRS and CDR2 is YFSETQ. J was trimmed by 0 bases and V by 7 bases; bases with no gene match: 1. The DNA for the CDR3 is TGCGCCAGCCGGACAGGGGCGAACACCGGGGAGCTGTTTTTT. Protein: CASRTGANTGELFF. The full variable domain, rest sourced from reference TRBV5-1 and TRBJ2-2, is KAGVTQTPRYLIKTRGQQVTLSCSPISGHRSVSWYQQTPGQGLQFLFEYFSETQRNKGNFPGRFSGRQFSNSRSEMNVSTLELGDSALYLCASRTGANTGELFFGEGSRLTVL.

This clone was seen a single time. This sequence joins TRBV7-6 and TRBJ1-5; D is perhaps TRBD1 (6 bases). CDR1 is SGHVS, CDR2 FNYEAQ, per germline. Trimming stripped 4 bases from V and 3 bases from J, with 13 bases between. The length of the CDR3 is 15 residues. CDR3 protein: CASSSDSRFNQPQHF. CDR3 nucleotides: TGTGCCAGCAGCTCGGACAGCCGATTCAATCAGCCCCAGCATTTT. The complete variable domain, with remaining parts taken from reference TRBV7-6 and TRBJ1-5, reads GAGVSQSPRYKVTKRGQDVALRCDPISGHVSLYWYRQALGQGPEFLTYFNYEAQQDKSGLPNDRFSAERPEGSISTLTIQRTEQRDSAMYRCASSSDSRFNQPQHFGDGTRLSIL.

The chain couples TRBV30 to TRBJ2-4; possibly TRBD2 for D (7 bases). This CDR3 has 14 residues. The germline V gene encodes CDR1 GTSNPN and CDR2 SVGIG (reference sequence). The CDR3 is CVGGRELGKNIQYF. For the CDR3, the DNA is TGTGTTGGGGGGCGGGAGCTAGGCAAAAACATTCAGTACTTC. The complete variable domain, with remaining parts taken from reference TRBV30 and TRBJ2-4, reads SQTIHQWPATLVQPVGSPLSLECTVEGTSNPNLYWYRQAAGRGLQLLFYSVGIGQISSEVPQNLSASRPQDRQFILSSKKLLLSDSGFYLCVGGRELGKNIQYFGAGTRLSVL.

The chain has TRBV5-1 and TRBJ1-3; a weak D match, TRBD1 (6 bases). Germline V gene lookup returns CDR1 SGHRS and CDR2 YFSETQ. This CDR3 region has 14 residues. The V gene lost 1 base and the J gene lost 2 bases, with 7 bases spanning the gap. CDR3 in amino acids: CASSLPGAGNTIYF. CDR3 in DNA: TGCGCCAGCAGCTTGCCAGGGGCTGGAAACACCATATATTTT.

V is TRBV6-5 and J is TRBJ1-5; TRBD1 might be the D (5 bases). The V end was cut by 6 bases, the J end by 4 bases, with 13 bases between. The CDR3 spans 14 residues. Germline assignment: CDR1 MNHEY and CDR2 SVGAGI. The CDR3 spells CASRGPGGNQPQHF. The CDR3 bases are TGTGCCAGCAGGGGACCGGGGGGTAATCAGCCCCAGCATTTT.

This clone was detected only once. V usage is TRBV6-1 and J usage is TRBJ1-1, with 7 positions matching TRBD1. The CDR3 runs to 15 residues. The germline V gene encodes CDR1 MNHNS and CDR2 SASEGT. After removal of 3 bases from V and 12 bases from J, the junction contained 16 bases not matched to a gene. DNA for the CDR3: TGTGCCAGCAGTGATCGCTCGACAGGGCGCCTATGGTCTTTCTTT. Amino acid sequence: CASSDRSTGRLWSFF.

The chain has TRBV27 and TRBJ1-6; D is perhaps TRBD1 (6 bases). CDR3 length: 13 amino acids. CDR1 MNHEY and CDR2 SMNVEV come from the germline V gene (reference sequence). V was clipped by 10 bases and J by 8 bases, with 15 bases between them. The CDR3 nucleotides read TGTGCCACCGCGAACAGGGTTTATTCACCCCTCCACTTT. The encoded protein is CATANRVYSPLHF.

The chain uses TRBV6-6 and TRBJ1-6; the D gene is possibly TRBD1 (5 bases). The CDR3 is 15 amino acids. V was clipped by 2 bases and J by 1 base, with 6 bases between them. Germline V gene sequence: CDR1 MNHNY, CDR2 SVGAGI (reference sequence). This CDR3 is CASSYDSSYNSPLHF. The CDR3 region has the DNA TGTGCCAGCAGTTACGACAGTTCCTATAATTCACCCCTCCACTTT.

The chain carries TRBV27 and TRBJ2-3; 9 bases match TRBD2. V lost 6 bases, J lost 4 bases, and 14 bases stayed unmatched. This CDR3 comprises 17 residues. Germline lookup yields CDR1 MNHEY and CDR2 SMNVEV (reference sequence). CDR3 DNA: TGTGCCAGCAGCCCCCAAACCGGGACTAGCAGGGCAGATACGCAGTATTTT. Translating it yields CASSPQTGTSRADTQYF.